The clone carrying this T cell receptor (beta chain) was counted at least ten times. The CDR3 has 16 residues. Germline CDR1 is SGHAT and CDR2 is FQNNGV. Trimming left V 1 base short and J 5 bases short, with 17 bases between. The investigators amplified TCR beta CDR3 regions from RNA transcripts. The HTBI primer set drove a first-round RT-PCR of the TCR CDR3. From the multiplex PCR reads, TCRdb called clonotypes with MiXCR, one entry per CDR3 protein. The sample includes roughly 170,000 distinct CDR3 sequences, about 9.4% of them seen just once. The data stem from a study of T cells in Graves' hyperthyroidism and ophthalmopathy. Patients were aged 18 to 65, had disease duration under 2 months, and had newly diagnosed hyperthyroidism.

The clonotype was recovered from a young woman with Graves' hyperthyroidism that later progressed to Graves' ophthalmopathy. Material: blood. The chain carries TRBV11-2 and TRBJ2-5; TRBD2 is a possible D gene (6 bases). CDR3 nucleotides: TGTGCCAGCAGCTTAGGGTGGGAGGTGGAGGGCGAGACCCAGTACTTC. This codes for CASSLGWEVEGETQYF.